The rows below give T cell receptor beta chains drawn from one sample of a study of blood T cell repertoires in COVID-19. Some clones are missing from TCRdb's copy, which holds only in-frame ones; the method was immunoSEQ multiplex PCR. The sample lists approximately 230,000 clones, approximately 86% occurring once. The specimen was peripheral blood. Source of these receptors: a man older than 75 with acute or convalescent COVID-19. Both conserved end residues are part of each CDR3. The order of the fields is V gene, D gene, clone size, J gene, CDR3 DNA, CDR3 protein. A D gene is named only where the DNA matches it firmly. Not every row has a clone size; where given, it reads once, few, many or a size class.

V gene: TRBV6-6; D gene: TRBD2; clone size: .; J gene: TRBJ2-3; CDR3 DNA: TGTGCCAGCAGTTCGATGACTAGCGGCTACACAGATACGCAGTATTTT; CDR3 protein: CASSSMTSGYTDTQYF
V gene: TRBV24-1; D gene: TRBD1; clone size: .; J gene: TRBJ2-2; CDR3 DNA: TGTGCCACCAGAGATACCGGGACAGGGGCTACCGGGGAGCTGTTTTTT; CDR3 protein: CATRDTGTGATGELFF
V gene: TRBV7-9; D gene: .; clone size: .; J gene: TRBJ2-1; CDR3 DNA: TGTGCCAGCACCGGACTAACAGTATCCTACAATGAGCAGTTCTTC; CDR3 protein: CASTGLTVSYNEQFF
V gene: TRBV10-1; D gene: TRBD1; clone size: .; J gene: TRBJ2-5; CDR3 DNA: TGCGCCAGCAGTGAGGTGGACAGGGGGCGGAAGACCCAGTACTTC; CDR3 protein: CASSEVDRGRKTQYF
V gene: TRBV6-5; D gene: .; clone size: .; J gene: TRBJ2-2; CDR3 DNA: TGTGCCAGCATCCTAGTCAGGGAGGCCGGGGAGCTGTTTTTT; CDR3 protein: CASILVREAGELFF
V gene: TRBV7-9; D gene: .; clone size: .; J gene: TRBJ1-5; CDR3 DNA: TGTGCCAGCAGCCTTAACAATCAGCCCCAGCATTTT; CDR3 protein: CASSLNNQPQHF
V gene: TRBV19; D gene: .; clone size: .; J gene: TRBJ2-5; CDR3 DNA: TGTGCCAGTAGTATAGACAGGGAGACCCAGTACTTC; CDR3 protein: CASSIDRETQYF
V gene: TRBV5-1; D gene: TRBD1; clone size: .; J gene: TRBJ2-7; CDR3 DNA: TGCGCCAGCAGCTTGGGACAGGGGCCCTACGAGCAGTACTTC; CDR3 protein: CASSLGQGPYEQYF
V gene: TRBV2; D gene: .; clone size: once; J gene: TRBJ2-1; CDR3 DNA: TGTGCCAGCATCTTTGGCAGGGTGGGCCTTGACTCCTACAATGAGCAGTTCTTC; CDR3 protein: CASIFGRVGLDSYNEQFF
V gene: TRBV11-2; D gene: .; clone size: .; J gene: TRBJ1-1; CDR3 DNA: TGTGCCAGCAGCTTGGGGGCTTTCGGGGAAAGAGGAACTGAAGCTTTCTTT; CDR3 protein: CASSLGAFGERGTEAFF
V gene: TRBV10-3; D gene: TRBD2; clone size: .; J gene: TRBJ2-5; CDR3 DNA: TGTGCCATCAGTCTACTAGCGGGGGGTCCAGAGACCCAGTACTTC; CDR3 protein: CAISLLAGGPETQYF
V gene: TRBV19; D gene: TRBD1; clone size: .; J gene: TRBJ1-5; CDR3 DNA: TGTGCCAGTAGTCCACACGACAGGGGGAGAAATCAGCCCCAGCATTTT; CDR3 protein: CASSPHDRGRNQPQHF
V gene: TRBV5-1; D gene: TRBD2; clone size: .; J gene: TRBJ2-2; CDR3 DNA: TGCGCCAGCAGCTTCGAACGACTAGCGGGAGTCACCGGGGAGCTGTTTTTT; CDR3 protein: CASSFERLAGVTGELFF
V gene: TRBV11-2; D gene: .; clone size: .; J gene: TRBJ2-7; CDR3 DNA: TGTGCCAGCAGCAGACAGGGACTAGCCTACGAGCAGTACTTC; CDR3 protein: CASSRQGLAYEQYF
V gene: TRBV7-7; D gene: TRBD2; clone size: .; J gene: TRBJ2-1; CDR3 DNA: TGTGCCAGCAGCTTAGGACTAGCGGGGGGGCCGGATGAGCAGTTCTTC; CDR3 protein: CASSLGLAGGPDEQFF
V gene: TRBV6-4; D gene: TRBD1; clone size: .; J gene: TRBJ1-5; CDR3 DNA: TGTGCCAGCAGTGACAGGACAGGGGGAAATCAGCCCCAGCATTTT; CDR3 protein: CASSDRTGGNQPQHF
V gene: TRBV6-2/TRBV6-3; D gene: .; clone size: .; J gene: TRBJ1-5; CDR3 DNA: TGTGCCAGCAGCCCACAAGGGGCAAGGCCTAGCAATCAGCCCCAGCATTTT; CDR3 protein: CASSPQGARPSNQPQHF
V gene: TRBV7-8; D gene: TRBD1; clone size: .; J gene: TRBJ1-5; CDR3 DNA: TGTGCCAGCAGCCTAGAAGGACAGGGGGCTATTAGCAATCAGCCCCAGCATTTT; CDR3 protein: CASSLEGQGAISNQPQHF
V gene: TRBV27; D gene: TRBD2; clone size: .; J gene: TRBJ2-2; CDR3 DNA: TGTGCCAGCAGTCCCGGACTAGCGGTCACCGGGGAGCTGTTTTTT; CDR3 protein: CASSPGLAVTGELFF
V gene: TRBV5-1; D gene: .; clone size: .; J gene: TRBJ1-1; CDR3 DNA: TGCGCCAGCAGCTTCCTAGGGGAGAACACTGAAGCTTTCTTT; CDR3 protein: CASSFLGENTEAFF
V gene: TRBV3-1/TRBV3-2; D gene: .; clone size: .; J gene: TRBJ2-3; CDR3 DNA: TGTGCCAGCAGCCTCAGGGTCTTCACAGATACGCAGTATTTT; CDR3 protein: CASSLRVFTDTQYF
V gene: TRBV7-9; D gene: .; clone size: .; J gene: TRBJ1-2; CDR3 DNA: TGTGCCAGCAGCTTAGCCGAGGGGGTCTGGGGCTACACCTTC; CDR3 protein: CASSLAEGVWGYTF
V gene: TRBV12-3/TRBV12-4; D gene: .; clone size: .; J gene: TRBJ1-3; CDR3 DNA: TGTGCCAGCTCCTTGGAGGGGGGAAACACCATATATTTT; CDR3 protein: CASSLEGGNTIYF
V gene: TRBV7-2; D gene: TRBD2; clone size: .; J gene: TRBJ2-2; CDR3 DNA: TGTGCCAGCAGCTCGCTAGCGGGGTACGGGGAGCTGTTTTTT; CDR3 protein: CASSSLAGYGELFF
V gene: TRBV3-1/TRBV3-2; D gene: .; clone size: .; J gene: TRBJ1-2; CDR3 DNA: TGTGCCAGCAGCCAAGATATACAGGATAACTTTAACTATGGCTACACCTTC; CDR3 protein: CASSQDIQDNFNYGYTF
V gene: TRBV16; D gene: .; clone size: .; J gene: TRBJ2-4; CDR3 DNA: TGTGCCAGCAGCCAATTCGAAGGGGGTATAAACATTCAGTACTTC; CDR3 protein: CASSQFEGGINIQYF
V gene: TRBV14; D gene: .; clone size: few; J gene: TRBJ2-1; CDR3 DNA: TGTGCCAGCAGCCAAGATCTTAGCTACAATGAGCAGTTCTTC; CDR3 protein: CASSQDLSYNEQFF
V gene: TRBV4-3; D gene: TRBD1; clone size: .; J gene: TRBJ2-2; CDR3 DNA: TGCGCCAGCAGCCGCGACAGGGGGGGTGACACCGGGGAGCTGTTTTTT; CDR3 protein: CASSRDRGGDTGELFF
V gene: TRBV7-7; D gene: TRBD2; clone size: .; J gene: TRBJ2-3; CDR3 DNA: TGTGCTAGCAGCCCAAGAGCCGGGACTAGCTCTACGCAGTATTTT; CDR3 protein: CASSPRAGTSSTQYF
V gene: TRBV6-5; D gene: TRBD2; clone size: .; J gene: TRBJ2-3; CDR3 DNA: TGTGCCAGCAGTTACTCAGCGGGATTAAGCACAGATACGCAGTATTTT; CDR3 protein: CASSYSAGLSTDTQYF
V gene: TRBV19; D gene: .; clone size: .; J gene: TRBJ2-5; CDR3 DNA: TGTGCCAGTAGACGCCGGGAGATCTCAGAGACCCAGTACTTC; CDR3 protein: CASRRREISETQYF
V gene: TRBV9; D gene: .; clone size: .; J gene: TRBJ1-4; CDR3 DNA: TGTGCCAGCAGCGTAAATGGGCAGCGGAGGGAAAAACTGTTTTTT; CDR3 protein: CASSVNGQRREKLFF
V gene: TRBV6-5; D gene: TRBD2; clone size: .; J gene: TRBJ2-2; CDR3 DNA: TGTGCCACCAGGGTACGGGAGGACGGGGAGCTGTTTTTT; CDR3 protein: CATRVREDGELFF
V gene: TRBV19; D gene: .; clone size: once; J gene: TRBJ2-7; CDR3 DNA: TGTGCCAGTAGTTCCCAGGGTGCGGCCTACGAGCAGTACTTC; CDR3 protein: CASSSQGAAYEQYF
V gene: TRBV19; D gene: .; clone size: .; J gene: TRBJ1-6; CDR3 DNA: TGTGCCAGTAGTATCCAGGGACAAGGGGATAATTCACCCCTCCACTTT; CDR3 protein: CASSIQGQGDNSPLHF